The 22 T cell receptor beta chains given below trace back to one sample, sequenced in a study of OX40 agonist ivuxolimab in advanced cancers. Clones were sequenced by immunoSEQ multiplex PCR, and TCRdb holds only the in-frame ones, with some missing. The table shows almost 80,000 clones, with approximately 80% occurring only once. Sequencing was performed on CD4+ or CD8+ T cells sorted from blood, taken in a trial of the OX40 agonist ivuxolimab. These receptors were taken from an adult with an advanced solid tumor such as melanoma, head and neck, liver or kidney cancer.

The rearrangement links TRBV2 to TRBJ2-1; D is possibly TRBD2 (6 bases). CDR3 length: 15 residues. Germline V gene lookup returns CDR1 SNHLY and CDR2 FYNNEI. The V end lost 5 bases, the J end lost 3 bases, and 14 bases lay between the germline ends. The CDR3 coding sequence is TGTGCCAGCAGTCTTCTACGGGGGATCTACAATGAGCAGTTCTTC. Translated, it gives CASSLLRGIYNEQFF.

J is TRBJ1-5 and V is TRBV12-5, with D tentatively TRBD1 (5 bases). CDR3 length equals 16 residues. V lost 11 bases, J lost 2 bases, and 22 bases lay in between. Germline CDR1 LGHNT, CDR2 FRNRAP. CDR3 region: CAGRSGGDPRNQPQHF. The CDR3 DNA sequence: TGTGCTGGCCGTAGTGGGGGGGACCCCCGCAATCAGCCCCAGCATTTT. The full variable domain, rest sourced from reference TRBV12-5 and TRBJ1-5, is DARVTQTPRHKVTEMGQEVTMRCQPILGHNTVFWYRQTMMQGLELLAYFRNRAPLDDSGMPKDRFSAEMPDATLATLKIQPSEPRDSAVYFCAGRSGGDPRNQPQHFGDGTRLSIL.

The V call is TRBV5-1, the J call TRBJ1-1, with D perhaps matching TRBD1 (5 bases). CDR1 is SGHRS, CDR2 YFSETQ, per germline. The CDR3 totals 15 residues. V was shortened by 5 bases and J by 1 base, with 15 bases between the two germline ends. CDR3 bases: TGCGCCAGCAGTAGAGCTGGGGCGAAGAACACTGAAGCTTTCTTT. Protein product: CASSRAGAKNTEAFF.

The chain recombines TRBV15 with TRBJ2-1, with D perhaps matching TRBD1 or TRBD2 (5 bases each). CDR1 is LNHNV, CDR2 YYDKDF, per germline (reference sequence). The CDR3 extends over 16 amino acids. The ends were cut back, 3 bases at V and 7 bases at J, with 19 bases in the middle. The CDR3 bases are TGTGCCACCAGCAGTTTCGGGTCGGGACCCGGGAATGAGCAGTTCTTC. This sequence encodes CATSSFGSGPGNEQFF.

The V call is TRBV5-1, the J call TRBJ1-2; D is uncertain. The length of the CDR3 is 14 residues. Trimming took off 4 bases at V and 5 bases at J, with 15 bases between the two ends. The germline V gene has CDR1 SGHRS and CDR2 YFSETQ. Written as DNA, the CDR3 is TGCGCCAGCAGCATAAAGGACGGTACATATGGCTACACCTTC. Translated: CASSIKDGTYGYTF.

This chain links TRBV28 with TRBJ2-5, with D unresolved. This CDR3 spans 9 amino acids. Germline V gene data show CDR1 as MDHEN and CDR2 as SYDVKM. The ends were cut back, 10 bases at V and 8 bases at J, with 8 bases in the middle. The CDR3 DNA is TGTGCCAAGCCCCTAACCCAGTACTTC. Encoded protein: CAKPLTQYF. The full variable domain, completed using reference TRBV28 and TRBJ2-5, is DVKVTQSSRYLVKRTGEKVFLECVQDMDHENMFWYRQDPGLGLRLIYFSYDVKMKEKGDIPEGYSVSREKKERFSLILESASTNQTSMYLCAKPLTQYFGPGTRLLVL.

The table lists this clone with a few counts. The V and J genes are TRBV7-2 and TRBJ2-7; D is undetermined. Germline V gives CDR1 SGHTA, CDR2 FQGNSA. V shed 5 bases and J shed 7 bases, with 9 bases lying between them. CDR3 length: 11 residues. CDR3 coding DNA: TGTGCCAGCAGCGCGCACCGGGAGCAGTACTTC. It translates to CASSAHREQYF.

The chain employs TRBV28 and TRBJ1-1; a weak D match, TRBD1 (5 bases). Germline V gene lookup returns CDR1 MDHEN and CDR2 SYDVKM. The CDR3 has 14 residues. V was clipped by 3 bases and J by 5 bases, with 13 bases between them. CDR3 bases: TGTGCCAGCAGTTTTATTTCGCAGGGTACTGAAGCTTTCTTT. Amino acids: CASSFISQGTEAFF. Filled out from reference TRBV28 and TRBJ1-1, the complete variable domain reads DVKVTQSSRYLVKRTGEKVFLECVQDMDHENMFWYRQDPGLGLRLIYFSYDVKMKEKGDIPEGYSVSREKKERFSLILESASTNQTSMYLCASSFISQGTEAFFGQGTRLTVV.

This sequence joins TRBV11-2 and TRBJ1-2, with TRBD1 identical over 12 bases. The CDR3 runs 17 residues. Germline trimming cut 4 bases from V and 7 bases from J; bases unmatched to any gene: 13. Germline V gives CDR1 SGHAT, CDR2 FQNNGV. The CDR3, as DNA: TGTGCCAGCAGCTCAGTGGGGACAGGGGGCTTTCTAAGTGGCTACACCTTC. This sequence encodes CASSSVGTGGFLSGYTF.

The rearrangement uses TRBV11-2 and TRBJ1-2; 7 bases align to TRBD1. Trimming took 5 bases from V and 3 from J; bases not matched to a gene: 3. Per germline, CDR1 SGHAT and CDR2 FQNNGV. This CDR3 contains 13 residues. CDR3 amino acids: CASSPQGDYGYTF. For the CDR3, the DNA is TGTGCCAGCAGCCCCCAGGGGGACTATGGCTACACCTTC.

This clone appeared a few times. DNA for the CDR3: TGTGCCAGCAGCTCTTACAACCTCCGTGGGGGCTACACCTTC. Amino acid sequence: CASSSYNLRGGYTF. The chain recombines TRBV11-2 with TRBJ1-2; D gene unclear. The CDR3 spans 14 residues. CDR1 and CDR2 (germline): SGHAT, FQNNGV. Between the trimmed V and J ends, which lost 4 bases and 8 bases, there was a span of 17 bases.

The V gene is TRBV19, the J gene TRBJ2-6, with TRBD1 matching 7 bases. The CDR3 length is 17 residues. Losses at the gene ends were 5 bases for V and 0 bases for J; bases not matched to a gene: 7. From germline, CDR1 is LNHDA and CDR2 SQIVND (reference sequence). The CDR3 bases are TGTGCCAGTAGTTCGGGACAGCGAGTCTCTGGGGCCAACGTCCTGACTTTC. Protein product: CASSSGQRVSGANVLTF. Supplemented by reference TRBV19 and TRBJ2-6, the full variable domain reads DGGITQSPKYLFRKEGQNVTLSCEQNLNHDAMYWYRQDPGQGLRLIYYSQIVNDFQKGDIAEGYSVSREKKESFPLTVTSAQKNPTAFYLCASSSGQRVSGANVLTFGAGSRLTVL.

The CDR3, as DNA: TGTGCCAGCTCCCACTGGGCGGGGGTTTCAATCCCGTACACTGAAGCTTTCTTT. This translates into CASSHWAGVSIPYTEAFF. The chain is built from TRBV21-1 and TRBJ1-1. TRBV21-1 is a recognized pseudogene. The CDR3 extends over 18 amino acids.

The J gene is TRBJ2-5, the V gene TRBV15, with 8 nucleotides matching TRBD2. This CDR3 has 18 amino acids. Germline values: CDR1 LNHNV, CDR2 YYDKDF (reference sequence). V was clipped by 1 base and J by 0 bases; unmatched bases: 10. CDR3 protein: CATSRVLSAGANQETQYF. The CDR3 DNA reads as TGTGCCACCAGCAGAGTTCTCTCAGCGGGAGCTAACCAAGAGACCCAGTACTTC.

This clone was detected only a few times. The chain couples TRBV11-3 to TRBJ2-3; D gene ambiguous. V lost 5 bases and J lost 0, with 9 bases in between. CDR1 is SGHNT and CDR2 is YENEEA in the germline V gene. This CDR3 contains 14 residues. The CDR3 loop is CASSRGSSTDTQYF. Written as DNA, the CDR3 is TGTGCCAGCAGCCGAGGTTCTAGCACAGATACGCAGTATTTT.

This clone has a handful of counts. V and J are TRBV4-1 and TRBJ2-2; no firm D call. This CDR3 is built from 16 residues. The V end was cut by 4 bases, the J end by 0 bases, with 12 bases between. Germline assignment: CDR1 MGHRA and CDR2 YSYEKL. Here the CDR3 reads CASSPYVRSNTGELFF. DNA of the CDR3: TGCGCCAGCAGCCCTTATGTTCGGTCGAACACCGGGGAGCTGTTTTTT.

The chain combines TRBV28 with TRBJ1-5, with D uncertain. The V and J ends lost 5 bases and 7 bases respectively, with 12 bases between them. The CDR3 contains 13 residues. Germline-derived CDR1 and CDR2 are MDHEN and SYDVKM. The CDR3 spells CASSLNQRQPQHF. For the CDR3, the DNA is TGTGCCAGCAGTCTAAACCAGAGGCAGCCCCAGCATTTT.

This CDR3 is CASRLTGVYGYTF. CDR3 bases: TGTGCCAGCAGGTTGACAGGGGTCTATGGCTACACCTTC. V and J are TRBV6-6 and TRBJ1-2; TRBD1 agrees at 8 bases. The germline V gene has CDR1 MNHNY and CDR2 SVGAGI (reference sequence). Germline trimming cut 6 bases from V and 4 bases from J; bases unmatched to any gene: 4. The CDR3 has 13 residues.

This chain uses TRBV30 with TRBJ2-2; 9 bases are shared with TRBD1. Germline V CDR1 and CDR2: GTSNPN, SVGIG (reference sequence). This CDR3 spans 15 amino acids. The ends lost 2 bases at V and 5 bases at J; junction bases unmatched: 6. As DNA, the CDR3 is TGTGCCTGGAGTAGGGACAGGGTGTATACCGGGGAGCTGTTTTTT. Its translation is CAWSRDRVYTGELFF.

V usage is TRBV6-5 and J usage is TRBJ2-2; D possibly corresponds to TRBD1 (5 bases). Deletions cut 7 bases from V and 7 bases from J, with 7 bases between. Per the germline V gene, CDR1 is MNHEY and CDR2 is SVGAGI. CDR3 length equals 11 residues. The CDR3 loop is CASKGIGELFF. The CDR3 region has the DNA TGTGCCAGCAAGGGGATCGGGGAGCTGTTTTTT.

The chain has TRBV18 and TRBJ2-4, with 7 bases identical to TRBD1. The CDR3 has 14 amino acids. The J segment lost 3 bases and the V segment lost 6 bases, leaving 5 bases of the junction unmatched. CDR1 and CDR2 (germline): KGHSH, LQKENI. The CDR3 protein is CASSRQGVKNIQYF. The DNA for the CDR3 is TGTGCCAGCTCCCGACAGGGCGTCAAAAACATTCAGTACTTC.

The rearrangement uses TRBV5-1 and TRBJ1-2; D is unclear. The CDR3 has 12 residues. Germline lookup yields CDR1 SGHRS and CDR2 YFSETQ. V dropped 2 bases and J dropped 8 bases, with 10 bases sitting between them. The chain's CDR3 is CASSLGRGGYTF. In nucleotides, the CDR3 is TGCGCCAGCAGCTTAGGGCGAGGGGGCTACACCTTC. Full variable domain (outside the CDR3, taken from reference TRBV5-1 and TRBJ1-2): KAGVTQTPRYLIKTRGQQVTLSCSPISGHRSVSWYQQTPGQGLQFLFEYFSETQRNKGNFPGRFSGRQFSNSRSEMNVSTLELGDSALYLCASSLGRGGYTFGSGTRLTVV.